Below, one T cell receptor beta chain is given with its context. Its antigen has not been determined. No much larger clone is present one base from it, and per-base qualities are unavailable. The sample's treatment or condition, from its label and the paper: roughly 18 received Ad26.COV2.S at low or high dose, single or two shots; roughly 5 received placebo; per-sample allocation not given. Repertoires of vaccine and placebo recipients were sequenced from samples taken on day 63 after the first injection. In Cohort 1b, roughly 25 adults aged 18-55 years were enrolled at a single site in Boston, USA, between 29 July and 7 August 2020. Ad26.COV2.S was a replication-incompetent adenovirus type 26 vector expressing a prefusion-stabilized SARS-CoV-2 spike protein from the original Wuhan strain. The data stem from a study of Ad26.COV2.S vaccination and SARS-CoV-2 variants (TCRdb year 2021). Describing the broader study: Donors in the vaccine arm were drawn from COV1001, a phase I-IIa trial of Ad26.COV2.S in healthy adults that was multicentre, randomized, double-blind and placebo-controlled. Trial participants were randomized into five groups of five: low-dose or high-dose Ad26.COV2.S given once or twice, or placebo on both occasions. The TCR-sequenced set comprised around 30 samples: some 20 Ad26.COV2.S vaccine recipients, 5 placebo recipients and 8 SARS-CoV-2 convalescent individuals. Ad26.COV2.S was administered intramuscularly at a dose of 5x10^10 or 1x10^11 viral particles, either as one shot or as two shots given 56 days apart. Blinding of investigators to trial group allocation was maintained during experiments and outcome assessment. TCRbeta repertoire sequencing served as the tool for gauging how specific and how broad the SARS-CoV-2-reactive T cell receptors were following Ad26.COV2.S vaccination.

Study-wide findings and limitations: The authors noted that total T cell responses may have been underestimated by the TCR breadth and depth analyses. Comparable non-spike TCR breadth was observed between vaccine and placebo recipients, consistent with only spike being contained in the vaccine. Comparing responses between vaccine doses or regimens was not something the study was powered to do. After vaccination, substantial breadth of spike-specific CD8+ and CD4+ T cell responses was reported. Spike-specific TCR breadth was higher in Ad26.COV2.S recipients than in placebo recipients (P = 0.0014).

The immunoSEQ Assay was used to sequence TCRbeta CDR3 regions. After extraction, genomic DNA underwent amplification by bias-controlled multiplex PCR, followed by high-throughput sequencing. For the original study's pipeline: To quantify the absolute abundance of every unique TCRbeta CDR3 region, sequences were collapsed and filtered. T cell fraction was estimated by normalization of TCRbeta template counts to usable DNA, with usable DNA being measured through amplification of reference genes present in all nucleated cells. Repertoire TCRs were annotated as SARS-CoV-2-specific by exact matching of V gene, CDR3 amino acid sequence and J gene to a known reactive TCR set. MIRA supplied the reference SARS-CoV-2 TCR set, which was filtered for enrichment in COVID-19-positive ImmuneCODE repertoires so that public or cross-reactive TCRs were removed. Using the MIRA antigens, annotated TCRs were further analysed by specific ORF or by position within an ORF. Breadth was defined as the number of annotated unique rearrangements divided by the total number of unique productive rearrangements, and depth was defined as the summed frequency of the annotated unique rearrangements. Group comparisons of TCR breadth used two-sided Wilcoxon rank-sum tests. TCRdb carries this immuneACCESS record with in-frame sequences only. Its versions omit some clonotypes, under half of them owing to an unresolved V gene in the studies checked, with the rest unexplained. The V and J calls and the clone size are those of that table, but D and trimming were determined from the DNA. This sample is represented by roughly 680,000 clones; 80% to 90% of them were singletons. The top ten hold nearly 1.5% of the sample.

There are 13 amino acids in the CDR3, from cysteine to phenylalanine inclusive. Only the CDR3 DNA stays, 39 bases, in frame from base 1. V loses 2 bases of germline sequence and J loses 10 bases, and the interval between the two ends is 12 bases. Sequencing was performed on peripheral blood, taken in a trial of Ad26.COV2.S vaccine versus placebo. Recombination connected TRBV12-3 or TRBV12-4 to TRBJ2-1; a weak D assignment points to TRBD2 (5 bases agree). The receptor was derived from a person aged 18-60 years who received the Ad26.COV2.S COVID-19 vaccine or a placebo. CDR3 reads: CASSLWASPEQFF. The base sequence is TGTGCCAGCAGTTTATGGGCTAGCCCAGAGCAGTTCTTC.